A single sample gave rise to the 24 T cell receptor beta chains below, sequenced in a study of T cell changes during pregnancy in multiple sclerosis. Profiling relied on immunoSEQ multiplex PCR, and the TCRdb table lists in-frame clones only, not all of them. The sample has about 58,000 clones; about 90% are singletons. The sample here was CD4+ T cells from peripheral blood mononuclear cells, taken after pregnancy. Source of these receptors: a female donor in good health, enrolled as a control in a pregnancy study.

This chain joins TRBV6-5 and TRBJ1-1, with no clear D. CDR1 is MNHEY and CDR2 is SVGAGI in the germline V gene. This CDR3 spans 12 amino acids. The germline V and J ends were trimmed by 4 bases and 8 bases, with 11 bases remaining between them. CDR3 in amino acids: CASSLNGREAFF. DNA of the CDR3: TGTGCCAGCAGTTTGAACGGCAGGGAAGCTTTCTTT.

V is TRBV9 and J is TRBJ2-3; 14 bases line up with TRBD2. Germline loops: CDR1 SGDLS, CDR2 YYNGEE. V was pared by 0 bases and J by 2 bases, with 11 bases of the junction left unmatched. The CDR3 sequence is 20 residues long. The CDR3: CASSVGLAGGAGFPTDTQYF. The CDR3 nucleotides read TGTGCCAGCAGCGTAGGACTAGCGGGGGGGGCGGGTTTCCCCACAGATACGCAGTATTTT.

This rearrangement joins TRBV9 to TRBJ1-3; 9 positions match TRBD1. The CDR3 extends over 16 amino acids. The junction had 6 bases not matched to a gene; V was cut back by 5 bases and J by 0 bases. CDR1 and CDR2 from the germline V gene are SGDLS and YYNGEE. The CDR3: CASRGQGIGSGNTIYF. The CDR3 bases are TGTGCCAGCAGGGGACAGGGCATCGGCTCTGGAAACACCATATATTTT.

The chain recombines TRBV29-1 with TRBJ2-7, with D perhaps matching TRBD1 (6 bases). CDR1 SQVTM and CDR2 ANQGSEA come from the germline V gene. This CDR3 contains 14 residues. Trimming pared 6 bases from V and 7 bases from J, leaving 22 bases between. The CDR3 nucleotides read TGCAGCGTAAGCCGGGACATGGGGGTTAGGGAGCAGTACTTC. Protein: CSVSRDMGVREQYF.

The J gene is TRBJ2-5, the V gene TRBV5-4, with 11 bases matching TRBD2. Germline CDR1 SGHNT, CDR2 YYREEE (reference sequence). The CDR3 has 16 residues. Trimming took 1 base from V and 2 from J; bases not matched to a gene: 4. CDR3 in amino acids: CASSLSGTSGQETQYF. The DNA for the CDR3 is TGTGCCAGCAGCTTGTCTGGGACTAGCGGACAAGAGACCCAGTACTTC.

The rearrangement joins TRBV5-8 to TRBJ2-3; 9 bases are shared with TRBD1. Germline V lookup: CDR1 SGHTS, CDR2 YDEGEE. J lost 5 bases, V lost 4 bases, and 8 bases had no gene match. The CDR3 has 15 amino acids. DNA for the CDR3: TGTGCCAGCAGCGGGAAGACAGGGGGAATAGATACGCAGTATTTT. Its protein is CASSGKTGGIDTQYF.

This clone was counted between two and nine times. This sequence joins TRBV7-2 and TRBJ1-5; no definite D call. This CDR3 has 15 residues. The germline CDR1 and CDR2 sequences are SGHTA and FQGNSA. The germline V and J ends were trimmed by 1 base and 5 bases, with 12 bases remaining between them. The CDR3 DNA follows: TGTGCCAGCAGCTTAGACGGTACTTTTTATCAGCCCCAGCATTTT. Translated: CASSLDGTFYQPQHF.

This sequence joins TRBV18 and TRBJ2-1; D perhaps matches TRBD1 (6 bases). Deletions cut 1 base from V and 2 bases from J, with 12 bases between. The germline gives CDR1 KGHSH, CDR2 LQKENI. The CDR3 has 16 residues. The CDR3 spells CASSPLIRGAYNEQFF. CDR3 DNA: TGTGCCAGCTCACCACTGATCAGGGGCGCCTACAATGAGCAGTTCTTC.

This clone was seen a handful of times. This chain joins TRBV6-1 and TRBJ2-5; D remains ambiguous. CDR1 MNHNS and CDR2 SASEGT come from the germline V gene. The V end was cut by 6 bases, the J end by 1 base, with 12 bases between. CDR3 length: 14 amino acids. The CDR3 reads CASRSRGSQETQYF. CDR3 nucleotides: TGTGCCAGCAGGAGCCGCGGCAGCCAAGAGACCCAGTACTTC.

The chain is built from TRBV30 and TRBJ1-4; maybe TRBD1 (5 bases). Germline V gene lookup returns CDR1 GTSNPN and CDR2 SVGIG (reference sequence). This CDR3 has 14 amino acids. The V gene lost 0 bases and the J gene lost 8 bases, with 13 bases spanning the gap. The CDR3 region is CAWSVWGVREKLFF. The CDR3 nucleotides read TGTGCCTGGAGTGTTTGGGGGGTTCGGGAAAAACTGTTTTTT. Supplemented by reference TRBV30 and TRBJ1-4, the full variable domain reads SQTIHQWPATLVQPVGSPLSLECTVEGTSNPNLYWYRQAAGRGLQLLFYSVGIGQISSEVPQNLSASRPQDRQFILSSKKLLLSDSGFYLCAWSVWGVREKLFFGSGTQLSVL.

The V gene is TRBV7-9, the J gene TRBJ1-3, with D unclear. The ends were cut back, 7 bases at V and 1 base at J, with 8 bases in the middle. The CDR3 covers 13 residues. Germline V gene sequence: CDR1 SEHNR, CDR2 FQNEAQ (reference sequence). The CDR3 is CASKSTSGNTIYF. CDR3 nucleotides: TGTGCCAGCAAGAGCACTTCTGGAAACACCATATATTTT.

The V gene is TRBV5-1, the J gene TRBJ1-4; no clear D. The CDR3 contains 14 residues. Trimming pared 5 bases from V and 0 bases from J, leaving 8 bases between. The germline CDR1 and CDR2 sequences are SGHRS and YFSETQ. CDR3 sequence (DNA): TGCGCCAGCAGGTTATCTGCAACTAATGAAAAACTGTTTTTT. This encodes CASRLSATNEKLFF.

CDR3 bases: TGTGCCAGCAGGGAGGTCGGCTCACCCCTCCACTTT. Residues: CASREVGSPLHF. This chain uses TRBV27 with TRBJ1-6; D gene unclear. V was clipped by 6 bases and J by 10 bases, with 10 bases between them. The CDR3 is made up of 12 amino acids. From germline, CDR1 is MNHEY and CDR2 SMNVEV (reference sequence).

This clone was detected once. The chain combines TRBV2 with TRBJ1-5, with 12 bases identical to TRBD1. Germline V lookup: CDR1 SNHLY, CDR2 FYNNEI. The CDR3 totals 16 residues. The V gene end was trimmed by 8 bases and the J gene end by 0 bases; junction bases not matched to a gene: 5. The CDR3 spells CASQGTGGPSNQPQHF. CDR3 in DNA: TGTGCCAGCCAAGGGACAGGGGGCCCTAGCAATCAGCCCCAGCATTTT.

The chain combines TRBV7-2 with TRBJ2-3; 9 bases are a match to TRBD1. J was trimmed by 3 bases and V by 5 bases; bases with no gene match: 12. The CDR3 totals 17 residues. The germline CDR1 and CDR2 sequences are SGHTA and FQGNSA. The chain's CDR3 is CASSNPTGGVSTDTQYF. CDR3 coding DNA: TGTGCCAGCAGCAACCCAACAGGGGGCGTAAGTACAGATACGCAGTATTTT.

V gene TRBV15 combines with J gene TRBJ2-1, with TRBD1 as a possible D gene (6 bases). Between the trimmed V and J ends, which lost 1 base and 3 bases, there was a span of 10 bases. From germline, CDR1 is LNHNV and CDR2 YYDKDF (reference sequence). There are 15 residues in the CDR3. CDR3 nucleotides: TGTGCCACCAGCAGAGCTCAGGACAGCTACAATGAGCAGTTCTTC. Protein sequence: CATSRAQDSYNEQFF. Supplemented by reference TRBV15 and TRBJ2-1, the full variable domain reads DAMVIQNPRYQVTQFGKPVTLSCSQTLNHNVMYWYQQKSSQAPKLLFHYYDKDFNNEADTPDNFQSRRPNTSFCFLDIRSPGLGDTAMYLCATSRAQDSYNEQFFGPGTRLTVL.

This rearrangement joins TRBV2 to TRBJ2-5; TRBD2 agrees at 8 bases. Germline CDR1 reads SNHLY; CDR2 reads FYNNEI. The CDR3 spans 13 residues. V dropped 11 bases and J dropped 5; count of bases not matched to a gene: 10. CDR3 coding DNA: TGTGCCGGTACTAGCGGCCAAATGGAGACCCAGTACTTC. This encodes CAGTSGQMETQYF. The entire variable domain, with the rest obtained from reference TRBV2 and TRBJ2-5, is as follows: EPEVTQTPSHQVTQMGQEVILRCVPISNHLYFYWYRQILGQKVEFLVSFYNNEISEKSEIFDDQFSVERPDGSNFTLKIRSTKLEDSAMYFCAGTSGQMETQYFGPGTRLLVL.

This chain links TRBV2 with TRBJ2-3, with D possibly TRBD1 on 6 matching bases. The CDR3 spans 16 residues. V was shortened by 3 bases and J by 4 bases, with 17 bases between the two germline ends. CDR1 is SNHLY and CDR2 is FYNNEI in the germline V gene. The DNA of the CDR3 is TGTGCCAGCAGTGAGCCCCAGGGGATTGAGCCAGATACGCAGTATTTT. This sequence encodes CASSEPQGIEPDTQYF.

The chain recombines TRBV9 with TRBJ2-5; D gene ambiguous. The germline gives CDR1 SGDLS, CDR2 YYNGEE. Trimming stripped 0 bases from V and 2 bases from J, with 8 bases between. The CDR3 spans 14 residues. The CDR3 coding sequence is TGTGCCAGCAGCGTAGAGCCAGGTCAAGAGACCCAGTACTTC. Its translation is CASSVEPGQETQYF.

The chain recombines TRBV10-3 with TRBJ1-1, with TRBD1 matching 10 bases. Germline CDR1 is ENHRY and CDR2 is SYGVKD. Losses at the gene ends were 5 bases for V and 3 bases for J; bases not matched to a gene: 6. The CDR3 runs to 15 residues. This CDR3 reads CAISRTGGSDTEAFF. As DNA, the CDR3 is TGTGCCATCAGTCGGACAGGGGGGTCTGACACTGAAGCTTTCTTT.

This chain uses TRBV6-5 with TRBJ2-7; tentatively, D is TRBD1 (6 bases). Trimming left V 6 bases short and J 1 base short, with 16 bases between. CDR1 MNHEY and CDR2 SVGAGI come from the germline V gene. The CDR3 runs 15 residues. CDR3 protein: CASRKIWGQSYEQYF. In DNA form, the CDR3 reads TGTGCCAGCAGAAAGATTTGGGGACAATCCTACGAGCAGTACTTC.

The chain employs TRBV6-1 and TRBJ2-1; perhaps TRBD2 as D (5 bases). This CDR3 comprises 15 residues. V was pared by 5 bases and J by 0 bases, with 11 bases between. CDR1 and CDR2 (germline): MNHNS, SASEGT. CDR3 nucleotide sequence: TGTGCCAGCAGTTGGGCAGCGGCCTCCTACAATGAGCAGTTCTTC. The encoded protein is CASSWAAASYNEQFF.

This chain joins TRBV7-2 and TRBJ1-2; D is perhaps TRBD1 (6 bases). Germline lookup yields CDR1 SGHTA and CDR2 FQGNSA. V was trimmed by 6 bases and J by 4 bases, leaving 15 bases between them. This CDR3 has 14 residues. CDR3 sequence: CASRQAGTSYGYTF. Here the CDR3 DNA reads TGTGCCAGCAGGCAAGCCGGGACAAGCTATGGCTACACCTTC.

The chain links TRBV4-3 to TRBJ2-3, with TRBD2 matching over 7 bases. Germline loops: CDR1 LGHNA, CDR2 YSLEER. J gave up 0 bases and V 0 bases, and 15 bases lay outside the gene matches. There are 20 residues in the CDR3. CDR3 DNA sequence: TGCGCCAGCAGCCAAGACTATATGACTAGCCGAGAGGGGAGCACAGATACGCAGTATTTT. This translates into CASSQDYMTSREGSTDTQYF.